The 9 T cell receptor beta chains below all came from one sample that was sequenced in a study of CD8+ T cells in alopecia areata. As to treatment: oral pan-JAK inhibitor, 5-10 mg twice daily. cDNA serving as the sequencing template came from extracted, reverse transcribed RNA. This table comes from immunoSEQ multiplex PCR, and its TCRdb copy is limited to in-frame clones, with some not included. The sample contains 150,000 to 200,000 clones, about two thirds of which appear only once. Material: CD4+ T cells sorted from blood, obtained at week 4, from a patient treated with tofacitinib. The receptors here all came from a human donor with alopecia areata.

The J gene is TRBJ1-6, the V gene TRBV30; D is undetermined. Germline CDR1 and CDR2: GTSNPN and SVGIG (reference sequence). The CDR3 totals 12 residues. Trimming took off 7 bases at V and 10 bases at J, with 14 bases between the two ends. In nucleotides, the CDR3 is TGTGCCTTGGGTTTTTTCCGGTCACCCCTCCACTTT. It translates to CALGFFRSPLHF.

This chain connects TRBV29-1 to TRBJ1-3; D not resolved. The germline gives CDR1 SQVTM, CDR2 ANQGSEA. This CDR3 comprises 14 residues. V shed 4 bases and J shed 0 bases, with 10 bases lying between them. CDR3 protein: CSVVGGSSGNTIYF. CDR3 DNA sequence: TGCAGCGTTGTTGGCGGCTCCTCTGGAAACACCATATATTTT.

In nucleotides, the CDR3 is TGTGCCAGCAGGGAGGGTTGGAACACTGAAGCTTTCTTT. It translates to CASREGWNTEAFF. V usage is TRBV2 and J usage is TRBJ1-1; D gene uncertain. This CDR3 is built from 13 residues. Germline CDR1 is SNHLY and CDR2 is FYNNEI. V was clipped by 6 bases and J by 1 base, with 9 bases between them.

This clone was recorded at least ten times. The V gene is TRBV6-1, the J gene TRBJ1-5; D gene uncertain. The CDR3 totals 15 residues. Germline loops: CDR1 MNHNS, CDR2 SASEGT. The germline V and J ends were trimmed by 5 bases and 1 base, with 12 bases remaining between them. CDR3 coding DNA: TGTGCCAGCAGTAATGAAAAAGGGAGCAATCAGCCCCAGCATTTT. Its protein product is CASSNEKGSNQPQHF.

Only a few counts were recorded for this clone. The chain combines TRBV29-1 with TRBJ2-1; 9 bases align to TRBD1. Germline lookup yields CDR1 SQVTM and CDR2 ANQGSEA. This CDR3 is 13 amino acids long. After removal of 4 bases from V and 6 bases from J, the junction contained 4 bases not matched to a gene. The CDR3 here is CSVGGQGRNEQFF. CDR3 DNA sequence: TGCAGCGTTGGGGGACAGGGTCGCAATGAGCAGTTCTTC.

The V gene is TRBV29-1, the J gene TRBJ2-5; D unresolved. Between the trimmed V and J ends, which lost 3 bases and 2 bases, there was a span of 7 bases. Germline V lookup: CDR1 SQVTM, CDR2 ANQGSEA. The CDR3 has 12 amino acids. The CDR3 here is CSVEYRQETQYF. The CDR3 nucleotides read TGCAGCGTTGAGTACAGACAAGAGACCCAGTACTTC.

This clone has only a few counts. The V and J genes are TRBV18 and TRBJ2-7, with 10 positions matching TRBD1. Unmatched junction bases numbered 3, after V lost 0 bases and J lost 4 bases. Germline V CDR1 and CDR2: KGHSH, LQKENI. The CDR3 extends over 15 amino acids. The CDR3 DNA is TGTGCCAGCTCACCACCGGGACAGGGGATGTACGAGCAGTACTTC. It specifies CASSPPGQGMYEQYF.

This rearrangement joins TRBV7-8 to TRBJ1-5; 9 bases align to TRBD1. The ends lost 4 bases at V and 4 bases at J; junction bases unmatched: 5. The CDR3 consists of 15 residues. Per germline, CDR1 SGHVS and CDR2 FQNEAQ. The CDR3 nucleotides read TGTGCCAGCAGCTCCCAGGGGACAGGGAATCAGCCCCAGCATTTT. Translation gives CASSSQGTGNQPQHF.

Many counts were recorded for this clone. The CDR3 nucleotides read TGTGCCAGCAGCTTGGACTCAATTTCCTACAATGAGCAGTTCTTC. As protein: CASSLDSISYNEQFF. This chain joins TRBV4-2 and TRBJ2-1; possible D gene TRBD2, 5 bases. CDR1 is LGHNA and CDR2 is YNFKEQ in the germline V gene. The CDR3 extends over 15 amino acids. The ends were cut back, 5 bases at V and 1 base at J, with 12 bases in the middle.